One and the same sample provided the 31 T cell receptor beta chains below, sequenced in a study of OX40 agonist ivuxolimab in advanced cancers. TCRdb's table, derived via immunoSEQ multiplex PCR, lists solely in-frame clones and lacks some. The table lists under 100,000 clones, about four fifths of them singletons, with 0.45% to 0.6% in the top ten. Sequences were derived from CD4+ or CD8+ T cells sorted from blood, sampled in a trial of the OX40 agonist ivuxolimab. The receptors derive from an adult with an advanced solid tumor such as melanoma, head and neck, liver or kidney cancer.

J is TRBJ1-2 and V is TRBV25-1; no definite D call. Per germline, CDR1 MGHDK and CDR2 SYGVNS. The germline V and J ends were trimmed by 6 bases and 5 bases, with 10 bases remaining between them. CDR3 length equals 12 residues. DNA for the CDR3: TGTGCCAGCAGACCTCTAGGGTATGGCTACACCTTC. This sequence encodes CASRPLGYGYTF.

This rearrangement joins TRBV4-3 to TRBJ1-1; a weak D match, TRBD1 (5 bases). There are 21 residues in the CDR3. V shed 3 bases and J shed 0 bases, with 29 bases lying between them. The germline V gene has CDR1 LGHNA and CDR2 YSLEER. The chain's CDR3 is CASSQPLGDLTGPPLNTEAFF. Written as DNA, the CDR3 is TGCGCCAGCAGCCAGCCTCTGGGGGACCTAACGGGCCCACCTTTGAACACTGAAGCTTTCTTT.

J is TRBJ2-1 and V is TRBV28, with 14 positions matching TRBD2. The CDR3 contains 15 residues. The V segment lost 5 bases and the J segment 12 bases; nucleotides outside the gene matches: 9. Germline CDR1 and CDR2: MDHEN and SYDVKM. CDR3: CASSLRLAGGPGQFF. CDR3 nucleotides: TGTGCCAGCAGTCTGCGACTAGCGGGGGGGCCGGGGCAGTTCTTC.

This chain uses TRBV6-1 with TRBJ1-1; D unclear. CDR1 and CDR2 (germline): MNHNS, SASEGT. Trimming left V 6 bases short and J 6 bases short, with 14 bases between. This CDR3 is 13 amino acids long. The CDR3 nucleotides are TGTGCCAGCAGCGCTTTAGGGAGGGCTGAAGCTTTCTTT. This translates into CASSALGRAEAFF.

The chain is built from TRBV4-2 and TRBJ1-1, with D unresolved. The germline gives CDR1 LGHNA, CDR2 YNFKEQ. The CDR3 extends over 13 amino acids. V gave up 4 bases and J gave up 2 bases, with 8 bases separating them. As DNA, the CDR3 is TGTGCCAGCAGCCCACGAATAAACACTGAAGCTTTCTTT. Amino acids: CASSPRINTEAFF.

This clone was seen only a few times. The genes are TRBV9 and TRBJ2-3; 12 bases are a match to TRBD2. The CDR3 length is 16 residues. The V segment lost 1 base and the J segment 4 bases; nucleotides outside the gene matches: 4. The germline gives CDR1 SGDLS, CDR2 YYNGEE. This CDR3 is CASSVSASGGADTQYF. For the CDR3, the DNA is TGTGCCAGCAGCGTATCCGCTAGCGGGGGGGCAGATACGCAGTATTTT.

The chain joins TRBV19 to TRBJ1-6, with 8 bases aligning to TRBD1. Germline CDR1 and CDR2: LNHDA and SQIVND (reference sequence). The CDR3 has 13 residues. V dropped 8 bases and J dropped 10; count of bases not matched to a gene: 7. In nucleotides, the CDR3 is TGTGCCAGTGAGGACAGGGCTGGATCACCCCTCCACTTT. Amino acids: CASEDRAGSPLHF. Drawing the rest from reference TRBV19 and TRBJ1-6, the complete variable domain is DGGITQSPKYLFRKEGQNVTLSCEQNLNHDAMYWYRQDPGQGLRLIYYSQIVNDFQKGDIAEGYSVSREKKESFPLTVTSAQKNPTAFYLCASEDRAGSPLHFGNGTRLTVT.

The CDR3 reads CASSGRGTSSAYEQYF. In DNA form, the CDR3 reads TGTGCCAGCAGTGGCAGAGGGACATCCTCTGCCTACGAGCAGTACTTC. This sequence joins TRBV28 and TRBJ2-7; possibly TRBD1 for D (6 bases). The CDR3 has 16 amino acids. Germline CDR1 reads MDHEN; CDR2 reads SYDVKM. V gave up 5 bases and J gave up 2 bases, with 19 bases separating them.

CDR3 region: CASSQMGHLLGEQYF. The CDR3 nucleotides are TGCGCCAGCAGCCAAATGGGACACCTACTTGGCGAGCAGTACTTC. The chain carries TRBV4-3 and TRBJ2-7, with D perhaps TRBD1 (6 bases). Per germline, CDR1 LGHNA and CDR2 YSLEER. Trimming removed 2 bases from V and 6 bases from J, with 17 bases in between. The CDR3 spans 15 residues.

V usage is TRBV2 and J usage is TRBJ2-3; D gene unclear. Looked up from germline, CDR1 is SNHLY and CDR2 is FYNNEI. The length of the CDR3 is 12 residues. Trimming removed 2 bases from V and 6 bases from J, with 6 bases in between. The CDR3 region is CASSEPDDTQYF. The CDR3 nucleotides are TGTGCCAGCAGTGAACCTGATGATACGCAGTATTTT. Together with reference TRBV2 and TRBJ2-3, the CDR3 gives the full variable domain: EPEVTQTPSHQVTQMGQEVILRCVPISNHLYFYWYRQILGQKVEFLVSFYNNEISEKSEIFDDQFSVERPDGSNFTLKIRSTKLEDSAMYFCASSEPDDTQYFGPGTRLTVL.

Of note for this clone: A junction end diverges from the germline sequence, so it may reflect a read error. The sample carries other DNA sequences with the same CDR3. V and J are TRBV10-3 and TRBJ1-1, with 7 positions matching TRBD1. CDR1 ENHRY and CDR2 SYGVKD come from the germline V gene. The length of the CDR3 is 13 residues. CDR3 protein: CAITKTGDTEAFF. CDR3 DNA sequence: TGTGCCATCACCAAAACAGGGGACACTGAAGCCTTCTTT.

CDR3 amino acids: CASSLVGTANTGELFF. The CDR3 bases are TGCGCCAGCAGCTTGGTGGGGACAGCGAACACCGGGGAGCTGTTTTTT. The chain combines TRBV5-1 with TRBJ2-2; 7 bases line up with TRBD1. With 0 bases clipped from V and 0 bases from J, the junction kept 2 bases outside the gene matches. The CDR3 spans 16 residues. Germline V lookup: CDR1 SGHRS, CDR2 YFSETQ.

Only one count was recorded for this clone. The J gene is TRBJ2-5, the V gene TRBV7-9; 8 bases line up with TRBD2. Germline trimming cut 1 base from V and 4 bases from J; bases unmatched to any gene: 11. The CDR3 runs to 17 residues. Per the germline V gene, CDR1 is SEHNR and CDR2 is FQNEAQ (reference sequence). CDR3 nucleotide sequence: TGTGCCAGCAGCTTAGGAACGAGCGGGAGAATAGTAGAGACCCAGTACTTC. Translated, it gives CASSLGTSGRIVETQYF. The complete variable domain, with remaining parts taken from reference TRBV7-9 and TRBJ2-5, reads DTGVSQNPRHKITKRGQNVTFRCDPISEHNRLYWYRQTLGQGPEFLTYFQNEAQLEKSRLLSDRFSAERPKGSFSTLEIQRTEQGDSAMYLCASSLGTSGRIVETQYFGPGTRLLVL.

The chain recombines TRBV2 with TRBJ2-7; D not certain. The germline gives CDR1 SNHLY, CDR2 FYNNEI. The CDR3 covers 11 residues. V lost 7 bases and J 2 bases, leaving 6 bases between the germline ends. CDR3 protein: CASTITYEQYF. The CDR3 bases are TGTGCCAGCACCATAACCTACGAGCAGTACTTC.

This clone was seen only a few times. The V and J genes are TRBV7-2 and TRBJ2-7, with 7 bases aligning to TRBD1. The CDR3 runs 14 residues. Germline-derived CDR1 and CDR2 are SGHTA and FQGNSA. J was trimmed by 4 bases and V by 7 bases; bases with no gene match: 10. Here the CDR3 DNA reads TGTGCCAGCACCCGGACAGGCAACCCTTACGAGCAGTACTTC. Encoded protein: CASTRTGNPYEQYF.

The CDR3 DNA is TGTGCCAGCAGTCGAGGGGGACTACACAGAGATACGCAGTATTTT. Residues: CASSRGGLHRDTQYF. V is TRBV2 and J is TRBJ2-3, with TRBD2 as a possible D gene (7 bases). The CDR3 totals 15 residues. V was trimmed by 5 bases and J by 5 bases, leaving 17 bases between them. Germline V gene lookup returns CDR1 SNHLY and CDR2 FYNNEI. Full variable domain (remainder filled in from reference TRBV2 and TRBJ2-3): EPEVTQTPSHQVTQMGQEVILRCVPISNHLYFYWYRQILGQKVEFLVSFYNNEISEKSEIFDDQFSVERPDGSNFTLKIRSTKLEDSAMYFCASSRGGLHRDTQYFGPGTRLTVL.

The V gene is TRBV20-1, the J gene TRBJ2-5; D unresolved. V lost 4 bases and J 4 bases, leaving 4 bases between the germline ends. The CDR3 length is 10 residues. Germline-derived CDR1 and CDR2 are DFQATT and SNEGSKA (reference sequence). CDR3 residues: CSATTETQYF. In DNA form, the CDR3 reads TGCAGTGCTACGACAGAGACCCAGTACTTC.

This clone was detected only once. This chain joins TRBV2 and TRBJ2-2; 12 nucleotides align to TRBD2. The V gene's germline CDR1 is SNHLY and CDR2 FYNNEI. The trim removed 6 bases at V and 8 bases at J, leaving 7 bases unmatched. The CDR3 has 15 amino acids. The chain's CDR3 is CASRTSGGIGGELFF. CDR3 in DNA: TGTGCCAGCAGAACTAGCGGGGGGATAGGAGGGGAGCTGTTTTTT.

V and J are TRBV27 and TRBJ2-3; D gene ambiguous. The germline gives CDR1 MNHEY, CDR2 SMNVEV (reference sequence). The CDR3 is 15 residues long. The V and J ends lost 5 bases and 1 base respectively, with 13 bases between them. CDR3 residues: CASSPPPKGTDTQYF. The DNA of the CDR3 is TGTGCCAGCAGTCCACCTCCTAAGGGCACAGATACGCAGTATTTT.

The chain recombines TRBV5-1 with TRBJ2-5; possible D gene TRBD1, 5 bases. Germline CDR1 is SGHRS and CDR2 is YFSETQ. This CDR3 region has 14 residues. The V end was cut by 0 bases, the J end by 3 bases, with 9 bases between. CDR3 residues: CASSLADRKETQYF. The DNA of the CDR3 is TGCGCCAGCAGCTTGGCCGACAGAAAAGAGACCCAGTACTTC.

The chain couples TRBV28 to TRBJ1-1, with D unresolved. From germline, CDR1 is MDHEN and CDR2 SYDVKM. With 8 bases removed from V and 0 bases from J, the gap between germline ends came to 10 bases. CDR3 length: 13 residues. The CDR3: CASLRDLNTEAFF. The CDR3 DNA reads TGTGCCAGCCTCAGAGACCTGAACACTGAAGCTTTCTTT.

J is TRBJ1-5 and V is TRBV19; D is unresolved. CDR1 is LNHDA, CDR2 SQIVND, per germline (reference sequence). The CDR3 has 15 residues. V shed 6 bases and J shed 4 bases, with 16 bases lying between them. The CDR3, as DNA: TGTGCCAGTAGGGGCCGCGGAGTGGAGAATCAGCCCCAGCATTTT. Translated, it gives CASRGRGVENQPQHF.

V is TRBV6-5 and J is TRBJ1-1; no definite D call. V lost 2 bases to trimming and J lost 0 bases, with 7 bases between them. From germline, CDR1 is MNHEY and CDR2 SVGAGI. The CDR3 runs 14 residues. In nucleotides, the CDR3 is TGTGCCAGCAGTTACAGGAACATGAACACTGAAGCTTTCTTT. It codes for CASSYRNMNTEAFF.

This chain uses TRBV15 with TRBJ1-5, with D possibly matching TRBD1 (6 bases). This CDR3 has 14 amino acids. Germline V gives CDR1 LNHNV, CDR2 YYDKDF (reference sequence). V lost 2 bases and J 7 bases, leaving 12 bases between the germline ends. DNA of the CDR3: TGTGCCACCAGCAGAACACAGGGTTGGCAGCCCCAGCATTTT. This codes for CATSRTQGWQPQHF.

This chain joins TRBV30 and TRBJ2-1, with TRBD1 identical over 7 bases. Trimming at V came to 2 bases and at J to 8 bases, leaving 3 bases not matched to a gene. The CDR3 has 12 residues. The germline V gene encodes CDR1 GTSNPN and CDR2 SVGIG (reference sequence). The CDR3 loop reads CAWSYRGHEQFF. Here the CDR3 DNA reads TGTGCCTGGAGTTACAGGGGCCATGAGCAGTTCTTC.

This chain joins TRBV7-2 and TRBJ2-7; D is undetermined. The CDR3 is 13 residues long. Per germline, CDR1 SGHTA and CDR2 FQGNSA. V lost 3 bases, J lost 2 bases, and 8 bases lay in between. The CDR3: CASSLTLTYEQYF. The CDR3 nucleotides read TGTGCCAGCAGCTTGACCCTTACCTACGAGCAGTACTTC.

A note on this clone: It is unclear where the CDR3 begins or ends on the DNA, so no DNA is shown, and the CDR3 is as TCRdb lists it. J is TRBJ1-1 and V is TRBV28; no check of the table's D call, TRBD1, against the DNA was made. The length of the CDR3 is 15 amino acids, counting both ends. From germline, CDR1 is MDHEN and CDR2 SYDVKM. CDR3 protein: CASSSSDRINTEAFF.

CDR3 in amino acids: CASRLNREAFF. In DNA form, the CDR3 reads TGTGCCAGCAGACTGAACAGAGAAGCTTTCTTT. The gene calls are TRBV28 and TRBJ1-1; D remains ambiguous. V was clipped by 6 bases and J by 8 bases, with 10 bases between them. The CDR3 runs to 11 residues. Looked up from germline, CDR1 is MDHEN and CDR2 is SYDVKM.

The rearrangement uses TRBV4-3 and TRBJ2-7; D gene ambiguous. The germline CDR1 and CDR2 sequences are LGHNA and YSLEER. The germline V and J ends were trimmed by 3 bases and 6 bases, with 9 bases remaining between them. This CDR3 contains 12 residues. CDR3 bases: TGCGCCAGCAGCCAGGGTTATAGCGAGCAGTACTTC. As protein: CASSQGYSEQYF.

The chain links TRBV5-1 to TRBJ2-5; a possible D gene is TRBD2 (5 bases). The germline gives CDR1 SGHRS, CDR2 YFSETQ. The ends were cut back, 2 bases at V and 5 bases at J, with 10 bases in the middle. The CDR3 covers 13 residues. CDR3 DNA sequence: TGCGCCAGCAGCTTTGGACCGGGGGAGACCCAGTACTTC. Protein: CASSFGPGETQYF.

The J gene is TRBJ2-1, the V gene TRBV2; 8 nucleotides line up with TRBD2. V shed 7 bases, J shed 9 bases, and the junction held 14 bases outside the gene matches. CDR3 length: 15 amino acids. Germline CDR1 SNHLY, CDR2 FYNNEI. CDR3 residues: CASTPSSGSRGEQFF. The CDR3 DNA reads as TGTGCCAGCACGCCCTCCAGCGGGAGCCGGGGTGAGCAGTTCTTC.